This T cell receptor beta chain was retrieved from a study of T cells in Graves' hyperthyroidism and ophthalmopathy. Many counts were recorded for this clonotype. From RNA transcripts, TCR beta CDR3 regions were amplified. First-round RT-PCR with HTBI primers amplified the TCR CDR3 region. Via MiXCR, TCRdb re-called the multiplex PCR reads, giving one row per CDR3 protein. This sample has around 500,000 distinct CDR3 sequences, with roughly an eighth found just once. Newly diagnosed hyperthyroidism patients aged 18 to 65 years had disease lasting under 2 months. Used for diagnoses were clinical symptoms, serum thyroxine and TRAb, thyroid ultrasound and orbital computed tomography. The authors obtained PBMCs from 10 ml of fresh peripheral blood. This CDR3 has 15 amino acids. Germline loops: CDR1 MNHNS, CDR2 SASEGT. The V and J ends lost 4 bases and 2 bases, in that order; junction bases with no gene match: 6.

Material for sequencing was blood. This clonotype was sampled from a young woman with Graves' hyperthyroidism. The chain has TRBV6-1 and TRBJ2-7; the match to TRBD1 covers 9 bases. CDR3 protein: CASSAHRDRAYEQYF. The CDR3 bases are TGTGCCAGCAGTGCCCACCGGGACAGGGCCTACGAGCAGTACTTC.